Listed below are T cell receptor beta chains from one sample, sequenced in a study of long-term antiretroviral therapy in people with HIV. Data came from immunoSEQ multiplex PCR; TCRdb stores just in-frame clones and leaves some out. The sample lists about 21,000 clones, roughly 86% seen once, with 4.6% in the top ten. The source material was unsorted PBMCs, sampled 1.3 years after starting antiretroviral therapy. Receptors were obtained from a man between 60 and 75 years old with HIV. CDR3s include the opening cysteine and the closing phenylalanine or tryptophan. The order of the fields is V gene, D gene, J gene, clone size, CDR3 protein, CDR3 DNA. D genes are given only for firm matches. Only some rows state a clone size, as once, few, many or a class for expanded clones.

>TRBV30|TRBD1|TRBJ2-6|.
CAWSGQGGVSGANVLTF
TGTGCCTGGAGCGGACAGGGAGGCGTCTCTGGGGCCAACGTCCTGACTTTC
>TRBV28|.|TRBJ2-5|.
CASSLIGTVLETQYF
TGTGCCAGCAGTTTAATCGGAACGGTGCTTGAGACCCAGTACTTC
>TRBV6-5|TRBD2|TRBJ2-5|.
CASSTSGQETQYF
TGTGCCAGCTCTACTAGCGGCCAAGAGACCCAGTACTTC
>TRBV5-1|.|TRBJ1-2|.
CASSLIWTVPNYGYTF
TGCGCCAGCAGCTTAATTTGGACAGTTCCTAACTATGGCTACACCTTC
>TRBV2|TRBD2|TRBJ2-5|once
CASRLTGTSGIVSETQYF
TGTGCCAGCAGACTAACCGGGACTAGCGGGATAGTCTCGGAGACCCAGTACTTC
>TRBV7-8|.|TRBJ1-1|once
CASSGQLNTEAFF
TGTGCCAGCAGCGGACAGTTAAACACTGAAGCTTTCTTT
>TRBV5-1|.|TRBJ2-5|.
CASSIDSQETQYF
TGCGCCAGCAGCATAGACAGCCAAGAGACCCAGTACTTC
>TRBV5-1|.|TRBJ2-3|.
CASSLAQDTQYF
TGCGCCAGCAGCTTGGCCCAAGATACGCAGTATTTT
>TRBV2|.|TRBJ2-3|.
CASRLGDTQYF
TGTGCCAGCAGACTAGGAGATACGCAGTATTTT
>TRBV12-5|.|TRBJ2-1|.
CASGPGFNEQFF
TGTGCTAGTGGTCCAGGGTTCAATGAGCAGTTCTTC
>TRBV30|.|TRBJ1-6|.
CAWKRGTAQYNSPLHF
TGTGCCTGGAAAAGGGGTACGGCACAGTACAATTCACCCCTCCACTTT
>TRBV2|TRBD2|TRBJ2-7|.
CASSGIVVAGDIDEQYF
TGTGCCAGCAGTGGGATTGTAGTAGCGGGAGACATCGACGAGCAGTACTTC
>TRBV15|.|TRBJ2-5|.
CATSRSPSQETQYF
TGTGCCACCAGCAGGAGTCCCTCCCAAGAGACCCAGTACTTC
>TRBV30|.|TRBJ1-5|.
CAWSVGRDQPQHF
TGTGCCTGGAGTGTAGGGCGGGATCAGCCCCAGCATTTT
>TRBV5-1|TRBD2|TRBJ2-1|.
CASSSGGPYNEQFF
TGCGCCAGCAGCTCGGGGGGACCCTACAATGAGCAGTTCTTC
>TRBV7-9|.|TRBJ2-3|.
CASSLLARDTQYF
TGTGCCAGCAGCCTGCTAGCGAGAGATACGCAGTATTTT
>TRBV15|.|TRBJ2-7|.
CATSRRSTIDYEQYF
TGTGCCACCAGCAGGCGGTCGACCATAGACTACGAGCAGTACTTC
>TRBV28|.|TRBJ1-3|once
CASSPFGLPTGGNTIYF
TGTGCCAGCAGCCCCTTCGGGCTCCCGACGGGGGGAAACACCATATATTTT
>TRBV7-6|.|TRBJ2-5|.
CASSLVGGETQYF
TGTGCCAGCAGCTTAGTGGGGGGAGAGACCCAGTACTTC
>TRBV18|TRBD2|TRBJ2-3|once
CASSPPSGTSGTDTQYF
TGTGCCAGCTCACCGCCCTCCGGGACTAGCGGCACAGATACGCAGTATTTT
>TRBV5-1|.|TRBJ2-7|.
CASSLATATYEQYF
TGCGCCAGCAGCTTGGCAACAGCTACCTACGAGCAGTACTTC
>TRBV5-1|TRBD1|TRBJ2-1|.
CASSLVAGTGVLSSYNEQFF
TGCGCCAGCAGCTTGGTCGCCGGGACAGGGGTTCTCAGCTCCTACAATGAGCAGTTCTTC
>TRBV30|.|TRBJ2-6|.
CAWSVLRSYSGANVLTF
TGTGCCTGGAGTGTGCTCAGAAGCTATTCTGGGGCCAACGTCCTGACTTTC
>TRBV5-4|.|TRBJ2-1|once
CASSYPSASEQFF
TGTGCCAGCAGCTATCCCTCAGCTTCCGAGCAGTTCTTC
>TRBV5-5|.|TRBJ2-7|.
CASSEGYGYEQYF
TGTGCCAGCAGCGAGGGTTACGGCTACGAGCAGTACTTC
>TRBV5-1|.|TRBJ1-1|few
CASTWGGRRTEAFF
TGCGCCAGCACTTGGGGTGGACGTCGGACTGAAGCTTTCTTT
>TRBV18|TRBD1|TRBJ2-1|.
CASSPGTGLYNEQFF
TGTGCCAGCTCACCAGGGACAGGACTTTACAATGAGCAGTTCTTC
>TRBV25-1|.|TRBJ2-7|.
CASSDQYRVYEQYF
TGTGCCAGCAGTGACCAGTACAGGGTCTACGAGCAGTACTTC
>TRBV6-6|.|TRBJ1-2|.
CASSYDQAYGYTF
TGTGCCAGCAGTTACGACCAGGCCTATGGCTACACCTTC
>TRBV6-5|TRBD2|TRBJ2-7|.
CASSYAGTRGYEQYF
TGTGCCAGCAGTTACGCTGGGACTAGGGGCTACGAGCAGTACTTC
>TRBV7-9|TRBD2|TRBJ2-1|.
CAATGGSYNEQFF
TGTGCCGCGACGGGGGGGTCCTACAATGAGCAGTTCTTC
>TRBV18|TRBD1|TRBJ1-2|.
CASSPGTGFAPYGYTF
TGTGCCAGCTCACCAGGGACAGGGTTCGCCCCGTATGGCTACACCTTC
>TRBV7-3|.|TRBJ1-6|.
CASSLTGGLPLHF
TGTGCCAGCAGCTTAACAGGGGGTCTGCCCCTCCACTTT
>TRBV5-1|.|TRBJ1-2|few
CASSFGAPGYGYTF
TGCGCCAGCAGCTTCGGGGCGCCGGGCTATGGCTACACCTTC
>TRBV7-2|.|TRBJ1-5|.
CASSEQSAYSNQPQHF
TGTGCCAGCAGCGAACAGAGTGCCTATAGCAATCAGCCCCAGCATTTT
>TRBV30|.|TRBJ2-7|.
CAWGRDSYEQYF
TGTGCCTGGGGACGGGACTCCTACGAGCAGTACTTC
>TRBV30|TRBD2|TRBJ2-3|.
CAWTGTSGVTSTDTQYF
TGTGCCTGGACCGGGACTAGCGGGGTAACTAGCACAGATACGCAGTATTTT
>TRBV10-1|.|TRBJ2-7|few
CASSEGRGAYEQYF
TGCGCCAGCAGTGAAGGCCGTGGAGCTTACGAGCAGTACTTC
>TRBV9|.|TRBJ2-7|.
CASSVDGGEQYF
TGTGCCAGCAGCGTAGATGGGGGCGAGCAGTACTTC
>TRBV5-1|.|TRBJ1-2|.
CASSADGDYGYTF
TGCGCCAGCAGCGCCGACGGAGACTATGGCTACACCTTC
>TRBV7-3|.|TRBJ2-7|.
CASSLNPGAGEQYF
TGTGCCAGCAGCTTAAATCCTGGGGCGGGCGAGCAGTACTTC
>TRBV5-1|.|TRBJ2-1|.
CASSLEPNNEQFF
TGCGCCAGCAGCTTGGAACCTAACAATGAGCAGTTCTTC
>TRBV6-5|.|TRBJ1-2|once
CASSYSAAIYGYTF
TGTGCCAGCAGTTACTCAGCAGCGATCTATGGCTACACCTTC
>TRBV9|.|TRBJ1-2|few
CASSRGGRDGYTF
TGTGCCAGCAGCAGAGGAGGACGCGATGGCTACACCTTC
>TRBV25-1|.|TRBJ2-3|.
CASSEVPFTQYF
TGTGCCAGCAGTGAAGTGCCGTTTACGCAGTATTTT
>TRBV11-2|.|TRBJ2-3|.
CASSRDPTDTQYF
TGTGCCAGCAGCCGTGACCCCACAGATACGCAGTATTTT
>TRBV6-5|.|TRBJ2-7|.
CASSSGGLSYEQYF
TGTGCCAGCAGTTCGGGGGGCCTCTCCTACGAGCAGTACTTC